This T cell receptor beta chain was recorded in a study of blood T cell repertoires in COVID-19. This CDR3 comprises 13 residues. The V and J ends lost 5 bases and 6 bases, in that order; junction bases with no gene match: 4. TCRdb keeps only in-frame clones here, not all; method: immunoSEQ multiplex PCR. The sample includes some 300,000 clones, over 80% seen only once; the top ten take 4.1%. The rearrangement links TRBV12-3 or TRBV12-4 to TRBJ1-3; 7 nucleotides agree with TRBD1. Sequenced sample: peripheral blood. This receptor was obtained from a woman in her fifties or sixties with active or convalescent COVID-19. CDR3 coding DNA: TGTGCCAGCAGTACAGGGGCGGCAAACACCATATATTTT. This translates into CASSTGAANTIYF.